This T cell receptor beta chain was sequenced for a study of identifying expanded T cells in peripheral blood. Study conclusions and caveats: Variance in clone template counts between roughly 2-week samples significantly increased with total template count across all healthy donors. About 1.2 clones differed between technical replicates, versus approximately 17 and 20 over time.

No infections or other immune events were documented during collection. V lost 3 bases and J 1 base, leaving 9 bases between the germline ends. Germline V gene lookup returns CDR1 KGHSH and CDR2 LQKENI. This CDR3 region has 14 residues. Sequencing used immunoSEQ multiplex PCR; TCRdb keeps in-frame clones, though not all of them. The table shows 85,000 to 120,000 clones, with approximately 88% occurring only once. Comment on this clone: As yet, its antigen is unknown.

The rearrangement links TRBV18 to TRBJ2-5; D tentatively reads TRBD1 or TRBD2 (6 bases each). Sequencing input: blood. The source of this sequence is a person aged 18 to 75 in good health. The CDR3 DNA is TGTGCCAGCTCACCGGGGGGCAGCCAAGAGACCCAGTACTTC. Its protein product is CASSPGGSQETQYF. The variable domain in full, completed from reference TRBV18 and TRBJ2-5, reads NAGVMQNPRHLVRRRGQEARLRCSPMKGHSHVYWYRQLPEEGLKFMVYLQKENIIDESGMPKERFSAEFPKEGPSILRIQQVVRGDSAAYFCASSPGGSQETQYFGPGTRLLVL.